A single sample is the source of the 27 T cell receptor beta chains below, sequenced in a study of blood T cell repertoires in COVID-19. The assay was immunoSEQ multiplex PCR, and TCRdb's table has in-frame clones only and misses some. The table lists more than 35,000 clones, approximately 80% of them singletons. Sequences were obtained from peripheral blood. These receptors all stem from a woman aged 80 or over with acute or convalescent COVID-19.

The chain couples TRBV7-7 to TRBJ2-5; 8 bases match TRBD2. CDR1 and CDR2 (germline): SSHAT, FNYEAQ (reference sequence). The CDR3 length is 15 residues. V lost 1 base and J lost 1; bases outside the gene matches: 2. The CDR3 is CASSLGSGSQETQYF. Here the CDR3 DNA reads TGTGCCAGCAGCTTAGGGAGCGGGAGCCAAGAGACCCAGTACTTC.

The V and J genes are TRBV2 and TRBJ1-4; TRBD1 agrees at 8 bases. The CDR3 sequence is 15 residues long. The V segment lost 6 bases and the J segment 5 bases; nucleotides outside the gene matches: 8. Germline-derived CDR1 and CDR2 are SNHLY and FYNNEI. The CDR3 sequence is CASSLDRGRNEKLFF. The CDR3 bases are TGTGCCAGCAGCCTTGACAGGGGAAGAAATGAAAAACTGTTTTTT.

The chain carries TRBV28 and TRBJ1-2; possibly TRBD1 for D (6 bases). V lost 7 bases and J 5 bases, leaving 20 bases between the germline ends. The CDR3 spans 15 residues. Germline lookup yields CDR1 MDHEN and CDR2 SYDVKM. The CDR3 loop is CASTPGGALGYGYTF. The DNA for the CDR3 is TGTGCCAGCACCCCCGGGGGGGCGCTAGGGTATGGCTACACCTTC.

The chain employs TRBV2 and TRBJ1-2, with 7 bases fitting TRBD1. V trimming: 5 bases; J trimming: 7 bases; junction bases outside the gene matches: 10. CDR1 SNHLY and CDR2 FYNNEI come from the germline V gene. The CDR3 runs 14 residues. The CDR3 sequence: CASSSNLRDSGYTF. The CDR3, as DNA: TGTGCCAGCAGTTCTAACCTGAGGGACAGTGGCTACACCTTC.

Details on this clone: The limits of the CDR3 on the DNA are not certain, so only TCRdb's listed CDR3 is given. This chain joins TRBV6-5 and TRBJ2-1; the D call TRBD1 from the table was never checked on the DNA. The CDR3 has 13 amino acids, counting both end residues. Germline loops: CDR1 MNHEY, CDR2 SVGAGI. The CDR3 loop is CASSWGKGTKQLF.

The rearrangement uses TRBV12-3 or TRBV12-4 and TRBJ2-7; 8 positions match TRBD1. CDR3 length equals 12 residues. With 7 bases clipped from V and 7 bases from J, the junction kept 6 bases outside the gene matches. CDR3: CASTQGAGEQYF. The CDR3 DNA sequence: TGTGCCAGCACCCAGGGGGCAGGGGAGCAGTACTTC.

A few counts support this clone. CDR3 nucleotide sequence: TGTGCCAGCAGCTTAAGCGGGCAGGGAAGTGTAAAACTGTTTTTT. Amino acids: CASSLSGQGSVKLFF. This chain uses TRBV7-2 with TRBJ1-4, with a possible D match to TRBD1 (5 bases). The germline CDR1 and CDR2 sequences are SGHTA and FQGNSA. V was cut by 2 bases and J by 10 bases, with 17 bases left in between. CDR3 length: 15 residues.

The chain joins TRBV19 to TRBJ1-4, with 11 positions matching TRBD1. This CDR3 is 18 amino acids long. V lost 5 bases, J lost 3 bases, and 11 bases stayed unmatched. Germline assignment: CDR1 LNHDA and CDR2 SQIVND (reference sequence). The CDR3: CASSLAGQGAPPNEKLFF. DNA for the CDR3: TGTGCCAGTAGTCTCGCCGGACAGGGGGCCCCACCTAATGAAAAACTGTTTTTT.

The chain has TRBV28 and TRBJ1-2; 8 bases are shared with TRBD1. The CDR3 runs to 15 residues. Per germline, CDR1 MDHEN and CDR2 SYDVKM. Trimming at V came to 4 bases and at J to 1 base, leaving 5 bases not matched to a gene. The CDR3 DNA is TGTGCCAGCAGTTCCACAGGGGGATTTAACTATGGCTACACCTTC. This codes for CASSSTGGFNYGYTF.

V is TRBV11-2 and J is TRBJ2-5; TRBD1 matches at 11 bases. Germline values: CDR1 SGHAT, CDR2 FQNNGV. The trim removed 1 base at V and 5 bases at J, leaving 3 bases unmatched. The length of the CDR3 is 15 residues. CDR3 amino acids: CASSLVGDRGETQYF. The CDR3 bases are TGTGCCAGCAGCTTAGTAGGGGACAGGGGGGAGACCCAGTACTTC.

The CDR3, as DNA: TGCGCCAGCAGCTTTAGCGGGGGGCCCAAAAACATTCAGTACTTC. Amino acid sequence: CASSFSGGPKNIQYF. The genes are TRBV5-1 and TRBJ2-4, with 10 positions matching TRBD2. CDR3 length: 15 amino acids. Germline values: CDR1 SGHRS, CDR2 YFSETQ. Germline trimming cut 2 bases from V and 2 bases from J; bases unmatched to any gene: 1.

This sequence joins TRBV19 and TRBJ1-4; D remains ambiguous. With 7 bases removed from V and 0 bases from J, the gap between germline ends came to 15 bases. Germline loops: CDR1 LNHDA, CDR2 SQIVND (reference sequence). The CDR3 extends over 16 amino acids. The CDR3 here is CASMGRQEATNEKLFF. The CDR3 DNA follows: TGTGCCAGTATGGGTCGTCAGGAGGCAACTAATGAAAAACTGTTTTTT.

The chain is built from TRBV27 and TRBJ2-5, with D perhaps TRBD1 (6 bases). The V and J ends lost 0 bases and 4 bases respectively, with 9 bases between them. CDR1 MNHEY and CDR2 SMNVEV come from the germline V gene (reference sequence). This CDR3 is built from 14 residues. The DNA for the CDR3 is TGTGCCAGCAGTTTATCGGGGGCAGGAGAGACCCAGTACTTC. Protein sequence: CASSLSGAGETQYF.

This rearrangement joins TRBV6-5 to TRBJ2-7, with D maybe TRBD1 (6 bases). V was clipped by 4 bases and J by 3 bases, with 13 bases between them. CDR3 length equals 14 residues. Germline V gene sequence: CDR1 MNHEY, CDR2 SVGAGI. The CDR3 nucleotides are TGTGCCAGCAGTTCCAGGGGTGTAGGCTACGAGCAGTACTTC. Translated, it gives CASSSRGVGYEQYF.

CDR3 coding DNA: TGTGCCAGCAGCCCCATAGGGGGCGGTACAGATACGCAGTATTTT. It encodes CASSPIGGGTDTQYF. The chain combines TRBV5-6 with TRBJ2-3, with 7 bases fitting TRBD1. CDR3 size: 15 residues. V lost 4 bases to trimming and J lost 3 bases; unmatched junction nucleotides: 8. In germline, CDR1 is SGHDT, CDR2 YYEEEE. The full variable domain, rest sourced from reference TRBV5-6 and TRBJ2-3, is DAGVTQSPTHLIKTRGQQVTLRCSPKSGHDTVSWYQQALGQGPQFIFQYYEEEERQRGNFPDRFSGHQFPNYSSELNVNALLLGDSALYLCASSPIGGGTDTQYFGPGTRLTVL.

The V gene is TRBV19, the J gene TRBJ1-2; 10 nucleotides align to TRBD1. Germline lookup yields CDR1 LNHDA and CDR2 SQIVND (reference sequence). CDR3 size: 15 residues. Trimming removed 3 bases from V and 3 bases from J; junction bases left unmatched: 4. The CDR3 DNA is TGTGCCAGTAGTATGGGGACAGGGGTCGACTATGGCTACACCTTC. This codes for CASSMGTGVDYGYTF.

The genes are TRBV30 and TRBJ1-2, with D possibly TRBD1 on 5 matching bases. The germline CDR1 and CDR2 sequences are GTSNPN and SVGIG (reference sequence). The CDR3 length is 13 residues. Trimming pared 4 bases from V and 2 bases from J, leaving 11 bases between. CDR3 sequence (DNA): TGTGCCTGGACCATCGGGGGGAACTATGGCTACACCTTC. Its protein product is CAWTIGGNYGYTF.

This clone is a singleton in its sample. CDR3: CASSPEGGFYNEQFF. CDR3 bases: TGTGCCAGCAGCCCCGAAGGGGGCTTTTACAATGAGCAGTTCTTC. The gene calls are TRBV5-4 and TRBJ2-1; TRBD1 matches at 7 bases. Trimming removed 4 bases from V and 4 bases from J; junction bases left unmatched: 8. Germline CDR1 and CDR2: SGHNT and YYREEE (reference sequence). The CDR3 has 15 amino acids.

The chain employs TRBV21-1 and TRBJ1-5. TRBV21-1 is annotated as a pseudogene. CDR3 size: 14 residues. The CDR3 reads CASSREDCNQPQHF. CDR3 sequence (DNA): TGTGCCAGCAGCAGAGAGGACTGTAATCAGCCCCAGCATTTT.

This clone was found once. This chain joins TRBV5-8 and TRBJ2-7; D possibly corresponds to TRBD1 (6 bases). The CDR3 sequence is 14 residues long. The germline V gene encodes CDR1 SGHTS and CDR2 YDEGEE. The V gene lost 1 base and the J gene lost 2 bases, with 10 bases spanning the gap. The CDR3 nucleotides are TGTGCCAGCAGCTTGTGGCAGGGGCCCTACGAGCAGTACTTC. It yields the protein CASSLWQGPYEQYF.

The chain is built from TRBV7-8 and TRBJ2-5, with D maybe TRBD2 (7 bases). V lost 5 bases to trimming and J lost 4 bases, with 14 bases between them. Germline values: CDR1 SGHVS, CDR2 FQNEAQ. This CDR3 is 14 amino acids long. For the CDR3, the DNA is TGTGCCAGCAGCCTGGGGGGGGGCTTAGAGACCCAGTACTTC. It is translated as CASSLGGGLETQYF.

CDR3 in amino acids: CASKGAGGPYEQYF. For the CDR3, the DNA is TGTGCCAGCAAAGGTGCGGGGGGGCCTTACGAGCAGTACTTC. This rearrangement joins TRBV11-2 to TRBJ2-7; 9 nucleotides agree with TRBD2. The V gene's germline CDR1 is SGHAT and CDR2 FQNNGV. V shed 7 bases and J 4 bases; nucleotides not matched to a gene: 8. The CDR3 runs to 14 residues.

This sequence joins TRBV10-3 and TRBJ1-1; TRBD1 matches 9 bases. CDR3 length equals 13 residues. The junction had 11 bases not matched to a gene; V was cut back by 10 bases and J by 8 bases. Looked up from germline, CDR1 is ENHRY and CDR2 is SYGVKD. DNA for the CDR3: TGTGCCAGCCAACAGGGGGCGGGGGTCGAAGCTTTCTTT. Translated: CASQQGAGVEAFF.

CDR3 nucleotide sequence: TGTGCCAGCAGCCCCGGGACAGTAGCAGATACGCAGTATTTT. This gives the protein CASSPGTVADTQYF. The chain joins TRBV7-2 to TRBJ2-3; 7 bases match TRBD1. Germline loops: CDR1 SGHTA, CDR2 FQGNSA. Unmatched junction bases numbered 6, after V lost 5 bases and J lost 4 bases. The CDR3 totals 14 residues.

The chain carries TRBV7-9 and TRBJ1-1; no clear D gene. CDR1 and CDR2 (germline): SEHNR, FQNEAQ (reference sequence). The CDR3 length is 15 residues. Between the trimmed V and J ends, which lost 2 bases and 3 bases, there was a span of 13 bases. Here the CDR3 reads CASSLTRGVDTEAFF. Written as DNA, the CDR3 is TGTGCCAGCAGCTTAACCCGGGGAGTGGACACTGAAGCTTTCTTT. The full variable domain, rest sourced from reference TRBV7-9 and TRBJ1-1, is DTGVSQNPRHKITKRGQNVTFRCDPISEHNRLYWYRQTLGQGPEFLTYFQNEAQLEKSRLLSDRFSAERPKGSFSTLEIQRTEQGDSAMYLCASSLTRGVDTEAFFGQGTRLTVV.

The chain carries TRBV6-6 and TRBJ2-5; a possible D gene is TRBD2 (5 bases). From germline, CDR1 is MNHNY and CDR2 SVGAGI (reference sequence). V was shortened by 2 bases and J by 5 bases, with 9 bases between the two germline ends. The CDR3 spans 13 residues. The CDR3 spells CASSYTRRETQYF. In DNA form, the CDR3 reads TGTGCCAGCAGTTACACTAGAAGGGAGACCCAGTACTTC.

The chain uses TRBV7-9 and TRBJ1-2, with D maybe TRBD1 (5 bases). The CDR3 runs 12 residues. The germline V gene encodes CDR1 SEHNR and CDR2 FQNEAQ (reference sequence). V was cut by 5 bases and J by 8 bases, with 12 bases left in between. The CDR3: CASSGQGGGYTF. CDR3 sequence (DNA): TGTGCCAGCAGCGGGCAGGGTGGAGGCTACACCTTC. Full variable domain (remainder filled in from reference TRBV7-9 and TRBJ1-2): DTGVSQNPRHKITKRGQNVTFRCDPISEHNRLYWYRQTLGQGPEFLTYFQNEAQLEKSRLLSDRFSAERPKGSFSTLEIQRTEQGDSAMYLCASSGQGGGYTFGSGTRLTVV.